This T cell receptor beta chain was captured in a study of blood T cell repertoires in COVID-19. Study overall: Samples representing acute and convalescent COVID-19 were sourced from the United States, Italy and Spain. PBMCs, B-cell-depleted T cells, or T cells were the source of the cDNA or gDNA that made up the material.

Authors' processing steps: Reference gene primer amplification gave nucleated cell count estimates. Some clones are missing from TCRdb's copy, which holds only in-frame ones; the method was immunoSEQ multiplex PCR. V, J and clone size reflect that table, while D and trimming were determined from the DNA. Of approximately 290,000 clones in the sample, about 89% were seen once. Trimming stripped 3 bases from V and 3 bases from J, with 12 bases between. The CDR3 spans 15 residues. Germline V lookup: CDR1 MNHNS, CDR2 SASEGT. This receptor was obtained from a man younger than 40 with acute or convalescent COVID-19. The chain carries TRBV6-1 and TRBJ1-5; D may be TRBD1 (6 bases). Sequenced: peripheral blood. CDR3 loop: CASSELQGNNQPQHF. As DNA, the CDR3 is TGTGCCAGCAGTGAGTTACAGGGTAACAATCAGCCCCAGCATTTT.